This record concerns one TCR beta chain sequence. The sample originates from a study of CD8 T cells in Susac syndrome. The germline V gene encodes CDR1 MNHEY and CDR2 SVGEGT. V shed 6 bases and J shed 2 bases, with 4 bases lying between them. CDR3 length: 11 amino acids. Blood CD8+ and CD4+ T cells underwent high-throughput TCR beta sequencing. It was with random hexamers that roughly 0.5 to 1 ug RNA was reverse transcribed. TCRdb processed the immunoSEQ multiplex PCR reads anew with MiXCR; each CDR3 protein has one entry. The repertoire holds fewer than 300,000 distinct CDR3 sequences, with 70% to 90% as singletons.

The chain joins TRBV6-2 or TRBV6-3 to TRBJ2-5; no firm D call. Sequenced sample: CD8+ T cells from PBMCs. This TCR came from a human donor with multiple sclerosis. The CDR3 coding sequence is TGTGCCAGCAGCCGTCAAGAGACCCAGTACTTC. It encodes CASSRQETQYF.